Described below is a single TCR beta chain sequence and its context. A junction boundary mismatches the germline segment, possibly from a read error. The CDR3 spans 14 residues. The V gene's germline CDR1 is SEHNR and CDR2 FQNEAQ (reference sequence). The record originates from a study of Graves' ophthalmopathy and Graves' hyperthyroidism. The study amplified TCR beta CDR3 regions using RNA transcripts. An opening RT-PCR round employed HTBI primers and preceded a second-round multiplex PCR. TCRdb redid the calling of the multiplex PCR reads with MiXCR, one entry per CDR3 protein. The data hold under 350,000 distinct CDR3 sequences, with 15% to 20% observed a single time.

The gene calls are TRBV7-9 and TRBJ2-2; no clear D gene. The clonotype originates from an adult man with Graves' ophthalmopathy. Specimen: peripheral blood. CDR3 in DNA: TGTGCCAGCGGCTTCACACAGAACACCGGGGAGCTGTTTTTT. This codes for CASGFTQNTGELFF.